A selection of T cell receptor beta chains follows, all from one sample in a study of breast tumors, draining lymph nodes, adjacent tissues. Via MiXCR, TCRdb re-called the multiplex PCR reads, giving one row per CDR3 protein. This table has about 200,000 distinct CDR3 sequences, around 35% appearing once. The sample consisted of axillary lymph node tissue. The receptor set was obtained from a female donor with breast cancer. Some clones in this sample may be carry-over from other donors' samples. Each CDR3 is given with its conserved first and last residue. A D gene is named only where the DNA matches it firmly. Size is omitted from some rows. Given values are once, few, many or a class for expanded clones.

j_gene: TRBJ2-3
abundance: NA
v_gene: TRBV20-1
d_gene: NA
CDR3aa: CSARGLVGATDTQYF
CDR3nt: TGCAGTGCTAGGGGCTTAGTTGGGGCCACAGATACGCAGTATTTT

j_gene: TRBJ1-6
abundance: many
v_gene: TRBV20-1
d_gene: NA
CDR3aa: CSARDPGNNSPLHF
CDR3nt: TGCAGTGCTAGAGATCCCGGAAACAATTCACCCCTCCACTTT

j_gene: TRBJ2-2
abundance: NA
v_gene: TRBV16
d_gene: NA
CDR3aa: CASSQSPQGPGELFF
CDR3nt: TGTGCCAGCAGCCAATCGCCCCAGGGCCCCGGGGAGCTGTTTTTT

j_gene: TRBJ2-2
abundance: NA
v_gene: TRBV27
d_gene: TRBD1
CDR3aa: CASSFLFGTGGTGELFF
CDR3nt: TGTGCCAGCAGTTTCCTCTTCGGGACAGGGGGCACCGGGGAGCTGTTTTTT

j_gene: TRBJ2-2
abundance: many
v_gene: TRBV9
d_gene: TRBD2
CDR3aa: CASQGLAGMAGELFF
CDR3nt: TGTGCCAGCCAAGGACTAGCGGGTATGGCCGGGGAGCTGTTTTTT

j_gene: TRBJ2-1
abundance: NA
v_gene: TRBV20-1
d_gene: NA
CDR3aa: CSARDLDYNEQFF
CDR3nt: TGCAGTGCTAGAGATTTGGATTACAATGAGCAGTTCTTC

j_gene: TRBJ1-2
abundance: NA
v_gene: TRBV11-2
d_gene: NA
CDR3aa: CASSLGLGPGNGYTF
CDR3nt: TGTGCCAGCAGCTTAGGTCTGGGCCCCGGAAATGGCTACACCTTC

j_gene: TRBJ2-2
abundance: many
v_gene: TRBV12-3/TRBV12-4
d_gene: TRBD1
CDR3aa: CASRAGQGRAGELFF
CDR3nt: TGTGCCAGCAGGGCAGGACAGGGGAGGGCCGGGGAGCTGTTTTTT

j_gene: TRBJ1-6
abundance: NA
v_gene: TRBV2
d_gene: TRBD1
CDR3aa: CASRDYSTGTDSPLHF
CDR3nt: TGTGCCAGCAGGGATTACTCGACAGGGACCGATTCACCCCTCCACTTT

j_gene: TRBJ1-5
abundance: NA
v_gene: TRBV12-3/TRBV12-4
d_gene: TRBD1
CDR3aa: CASSPRTGVQQHF
CDR3nt: TGTGCCAGCAGTCCACGGACAGGGGTTCAACAGCATTTT

j_gene: TRBJ2-5
abundance: many
v_gene: TRBV7-2
d_gene: TRBD2
CDR3aa: CASSLALAGGLQETQYF
CDR3nt: TGTGCCAGCAGCTTAGCGTTGGCGGGGGGGCTTCAAGAGACCCAGTACTTC

j_gene: TRBJ2-7
abundance: NA
v_gene: TRBV15
d_gene: NA
CDR3aa: CATSRGPCEQYF
CDR3nt: TGTGCCACCAGCAGAGGCCCGTGCGAGCAGTACTTC

j_gene: TRBJ2-1
abundance: NA
v_gene: TRBV7-3
d_gene: TRBD2
CDR3aa: CASSLIAGGPLNEQFF
CDR3nt: TGTGCCAGCAGCTTAATAGCGGGAGGCCCCCTCAATGAGCAGTTCTTC

j_gene: TRBJ1-4
abundance: NA
v_gene: TRBV11-3
d_gene: TRBD1
CDR3aa: CASGTGVEKLFF
CDR3nt: TGTGCCAGCGGGACAGGGGTTGAAAAACTGTTTTTT

j_gene: TRBJ1-6
abundance: NA
v_gene: TRBV7-9
d_gene: TRBD1
CDR3aa: CASSLGGTGYRSPLHF
CDR3nt: TGTGCCAGCAGCTTAGGCGGGACAGGGTACCGTTCACCCCTCCACTTT

j_gene: TRBJ1-6
abundance: NA
v_gene: TRBV3-1
d_gene: NA
CDR3aa: CASSQDVGFNSPLHF
CDR3nt: TGTGCCAGCAGCCAAGATGTGGGATTTAATTCACCCCTCCACTTT

j_gene: TRBJ1-6
abundance: NA
v_gene: TRBV2
d_gene: TRBD1
CDR3aa: CASSSLSGQGFPNSPLHF
CDR3nt: TGTGCCAGCAGTTCCCTTTCGGGACAGGGCTTCCCCAATTCACCCCTCCACTTT

j_gene: TRBJ2-3
abundance: many
v_gene: TRBV5-6
d_gene: NA
CDR3aa: CASSFVFSTDTQYF
CDR3nt: TGTGCCAGCAGCTTTGTCTTCAGCACAGATACGCAGTATTTT

j_gene: TRBJ2-6
abundance: NA
v_gene: TRBV20-1
d_gene: NA
CDR3aa: CSASPHRGGGRGANVLTF
CDR3nt: TGCAGTGCTAGCCCCCATCGCGGCGGGGGCAGGGGGGCCAACGTCCTGACTTTC

j_gene: TRBJ2-7
abundance: few
v_gene: TRBV6-6
d_gene: TRBD2
CDR3aa: CASSYSPRGRGPSYEQYF
CDR3nt: TGTGCCAGCAGTTACTCGCCCCGCGGGAGGGGGCCCTCCTACGAGCAGTACTTC

j_gene: TRBJ2-7
abundance: many
v_gene: TRBV7-2
d_gene: TRBD1
CDR3aa: CASSWGQGRSYEQYF
CDR3nt: TGTGCCAGCAGCTGGGGACAGGGGAGGTCCTACGAGCAGTACTTC

j_gene: TRBJ2-3
abundance: many
v_gene: TRBV7-9
d_gene: NA
CDR3aa: CASSPTGLWISTDTQYF
CDR3nt: TGTGCCAGCAGCCCTACAGGGCTCTGGATATCCACAGATACGCAGTATTTT

j_gene: TRBJ1-3
abundance: few
v_gene: TRBV6-2/TRBV6-3
d_gene: NA
CDR3aa: CASSLIGRSSGNTIYF
CDR3nt: TGTGCCAGCAGTCTCATCGGACGCAGCTCTGGAAACACCATATATTTT

j_gene: TRBJ2-3
abundance: many
v_gene: TRBV9
d_gene: NA
CDR3aa: CASSLGSGTDTQYF
CDR3nt: TGTGCCAGCAGTCTTGGCAGTGGCACAGATACGCAGTATTTT

j_gene: TRBJ2-7
abundance: few
v_gene: TRBV6-6
d_gene: NA
CDR3aa: CASIPTGTQGNEQYF
CDR3nt: TGTGCCAGCATTCCAACAGGGACACAGGGCAACGAGCAGTACTTC

j_gene: TRBJ2-6
abundance: NA
v_gene: TRBV10-2
d_gene: TRBD1
CDR3aa: CASSGLGQGFPGANVLTF
CDR3nt: TGCGCCAGCAGTGGGTTGGGACAGGGCTTCCCTGGGGCCAACGTCCTGACTTTC

j_gene: TRBJ2-1
abundance: many
v_gene: TRBV7-3
d_gene: TRBD1
CDR3aa: CASSPGQGDNEQFF
CDR3nt: TGTGCCAGCAGCCCGGGACAGGGGGACAATGAGCAGTTCTTC

j_gene: TRBJ2-5
abundance: few
v_gene: TRBV20-1
d_gene: NA
CDR3aa: CSAIQGAAQATQYF
CDR3nt: TGCAGTGCCATACAAGGGGCGGCCCAAGCGACCCAGTACTTC

j_gene: TRBJ1-2
abundance: many
v_gene: TRBV6-6
d_gene: NA
CDR3aa: CASSGNYGYTF
CDR3nt: TGTGCCAGCAGCGGGAACTATGGCTACACCTTC

j_gene: TRBJ1-2
abundance: NA
v_gene: TRBV29-1
d_gene: NA
CDR3aa: CSVSGAANYGYTF
CDR3nt: TGCAGCGTTTCCGGGGCTGCGAACTATGGCTACACCTTC

j_gene: TRBJ1-2
abundance: NA
v_gene: TRBV10-3
d_gene: NA
CDR3aa: CAISEAGHLYTF
CDR3nt: TGTGCCATCAGTGAAGCTGGGCACCTCTACACCTTC

j_gene: TRBJ2-2
abundance: many
v_gene: TRBV7-9
d_gene: NA
CDR3aa: CASSLGQTGNPGELFF
CDR3nt: TGTGCCAGCAGCCTAGGACAGACCGGAAACCCCGGGGAGCTGTTTTTT

j_gene: TRBJ1-5
abundance: NA
v_gene: TRBV9
d_gene: NA
CDR3aa: CASSVEGWEETQHF
CDR3nt: TGTGCCAGCAGCGTAGAGGGGTGGGAGGAGACCCAGCATTTT

j_gene: TRBJ1-2
abundance: many
v_gene: TRBV12-3/TRBV12-4
d_gene: NA
CDR3aa: CASSPPPPGGYTF
CDR3nt: TGTGCCAGCAGCCCCCCCCCACCGGGAGGCTACACCTTC

j_gene: TRBJ1-1
abundance: many
v_gene: TRBV11-2
d_gene: NA
CDR3aa: CASSLMNTEAFF
CDR3nt: TGTGCCAGCAGCTTAATGAACACTGAAGCTTTCTTT

j_gene: TRBJ1-2
abundance: NA
v_gene: TRBV28
d_gene: TRBD1
CDR3aa: CTSSPNQPDRGANYGYTF
CDR3nt: TGTACCAGCAGCCCTAACCAACCCGACAGGGGGGCTAACTATGGCTACACCTTC

j_gene: TRBJ1-3
abundance: NA
v_gene: TRBV5-5
d_gene: NA
CDR3aa: CASSLGDTEYSGNTIYF
CDR3nt: TGTGCCAGCAGCTTGGGGGACACTGAATACTCTGGAAACACCATATATTTT

j_gene: TRBJ1-5
abundance: NA
v_gene: TRBV7-2
d_gene: NA
CDR3aa: CASSLRGSGTIWGEHF
CDR3nt: TGTGCCAGCAGCCTAAGGGGTAGCGGGACTATCTGGGGCGAGCATTTT

j_gene: TRBJ2-6
abundance: many
v_gene: TRBV19
d_gene: NA
CDR3aa: CASSIGGAANVLTF
CDR3nt: TGTGCCAGTAGTATAGGGGGGGCTGCCAACGTCCTGACTTTC

j_gene: TRBJ1-2
abundance: many
v_gene: TRBV10-3
d_gene: NA
CDR3aa: CAISPGEGGYTF
CDR3nt: TGTGCCATCAGCCCAGGGGAAGGAGGCTACACCTTC

j_gene: TRBJ2-1
abundance: many
v_gene: TRBV7-9
d_gene: TRBD1
CDR3aa: CASSLGMGQGSYNEQFF
CDR3nt: TGTGCCAGCAGCTTAGGAATGGGACAGGGGTCCTACAATGAGCAGTTCTTC

j_gene: TRBJ2-6
abundance: many
v_gene: TRBV2
d_gene: TRBD1
CDR3aa: CASMPGQGVSGANVLTF
CDR3nt: TGTGCCAGCATGCCGGGACAGGGAGTCTCTGGGGCCAACGTCCTGACTTTC